This entry features one T cell receptor (beta chain) sequence. The target antigen is unknown. The CDR3 is 15 residues long. The V end lost 6 bases, the J end lost 9 bases, and 23 bases lay between the germline ends. The germline V gene encodes CDR1 SEHNR and CDR2 FQNEAQ (reference sequence). TCRdb's table, derived via immunoSEQ multiplex PCR, lists solely in-frame clones and lacks some. The sample consists of tens of thousands of clones, approximately 90% of them appearing once. The entry originates in a study of OX40 agonist ivuxolimab in advanced cancers. Across the study: People in dose escalation had one of these cancers: hepatocellular carcinoma, melanoma, renal cell or head and neck cancer. Study findings and constraints: Expanded peripheral T cells had an undetermined antigen specificity.

Material: CD4+ or CD8+ T cells sorted from blood, obtained in a trial of the OX40 agonist ivuxolimab. This chain connects TRBV7-9 to TRBJ1-2; possibly TRBD1 for D (5 bases). The receptor comes from an adult with an advanced solid tumor such as melanoma, head and neck, liver or kidney cancer. Here the CDR3 reads CASRRGGDGGDRYTF. The CDR3 coding sequence is TGTGCCAGCAGGCGCGGGGGGGACGGCGGTGATCGCTACACCTTC.